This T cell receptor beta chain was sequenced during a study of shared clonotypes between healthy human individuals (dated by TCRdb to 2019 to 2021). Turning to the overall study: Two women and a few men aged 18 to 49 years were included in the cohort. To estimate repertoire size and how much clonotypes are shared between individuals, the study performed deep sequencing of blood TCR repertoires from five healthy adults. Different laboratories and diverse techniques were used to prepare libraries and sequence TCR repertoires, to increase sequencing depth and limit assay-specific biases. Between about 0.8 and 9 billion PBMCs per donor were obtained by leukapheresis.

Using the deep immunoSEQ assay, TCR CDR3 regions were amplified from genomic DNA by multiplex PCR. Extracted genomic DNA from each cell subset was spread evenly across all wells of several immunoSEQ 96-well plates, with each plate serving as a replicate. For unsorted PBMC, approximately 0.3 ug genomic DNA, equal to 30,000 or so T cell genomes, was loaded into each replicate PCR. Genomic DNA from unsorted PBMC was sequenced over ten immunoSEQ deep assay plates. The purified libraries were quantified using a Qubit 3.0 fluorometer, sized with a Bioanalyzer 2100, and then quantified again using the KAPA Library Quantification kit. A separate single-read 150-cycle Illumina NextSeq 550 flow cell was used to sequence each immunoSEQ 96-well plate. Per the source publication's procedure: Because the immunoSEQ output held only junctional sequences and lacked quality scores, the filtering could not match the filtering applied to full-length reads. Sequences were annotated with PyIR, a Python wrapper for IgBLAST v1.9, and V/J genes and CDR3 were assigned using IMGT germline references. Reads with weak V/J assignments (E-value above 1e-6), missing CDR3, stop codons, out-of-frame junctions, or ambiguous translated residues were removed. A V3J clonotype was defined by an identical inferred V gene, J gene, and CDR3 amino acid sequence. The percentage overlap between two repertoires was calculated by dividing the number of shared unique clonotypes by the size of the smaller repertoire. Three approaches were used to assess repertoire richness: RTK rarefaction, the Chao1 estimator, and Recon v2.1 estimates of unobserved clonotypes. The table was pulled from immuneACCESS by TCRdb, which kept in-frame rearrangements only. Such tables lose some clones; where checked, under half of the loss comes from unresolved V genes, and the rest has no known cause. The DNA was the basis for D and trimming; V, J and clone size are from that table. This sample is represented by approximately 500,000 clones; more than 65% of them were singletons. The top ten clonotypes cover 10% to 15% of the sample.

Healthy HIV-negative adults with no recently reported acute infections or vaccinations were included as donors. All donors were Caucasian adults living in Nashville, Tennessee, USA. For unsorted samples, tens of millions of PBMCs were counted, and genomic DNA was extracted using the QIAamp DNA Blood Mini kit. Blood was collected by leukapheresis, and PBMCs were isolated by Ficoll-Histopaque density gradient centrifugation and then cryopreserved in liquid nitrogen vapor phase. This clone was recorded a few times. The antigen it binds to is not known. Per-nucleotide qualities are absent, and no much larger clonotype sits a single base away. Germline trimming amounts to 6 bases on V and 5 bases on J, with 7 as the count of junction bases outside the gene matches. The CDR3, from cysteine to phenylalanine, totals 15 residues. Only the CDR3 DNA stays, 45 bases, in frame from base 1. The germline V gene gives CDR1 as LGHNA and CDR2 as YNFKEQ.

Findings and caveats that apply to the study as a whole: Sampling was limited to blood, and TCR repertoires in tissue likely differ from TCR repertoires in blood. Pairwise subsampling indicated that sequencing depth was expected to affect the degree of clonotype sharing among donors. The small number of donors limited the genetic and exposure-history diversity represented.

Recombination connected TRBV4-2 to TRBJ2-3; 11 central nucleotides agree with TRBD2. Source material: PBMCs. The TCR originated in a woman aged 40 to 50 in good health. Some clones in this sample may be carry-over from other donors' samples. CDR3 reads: CASSGLAGGGDTQYF. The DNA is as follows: TGTGCCAGCAGTGGACTAGCGGGTGGGGGAGATACGCAGTATTTT.